The clone carrying this T cell receptor beta chain was recorded only once. Its specificity is not known. The intended depth for sequencing was 1 in 200,000 to 1 in 1 million T cells. Sequencing used immunoSEQ multiplex PCR; TCRdb keeps in-frame clones, though not all of them. The sample yields more than 85,000 clones, 60% to 80% seen once. The source of the sample is a study of cytotoxic CD8 clonotypes in ibrutinib-treated CLL. At the level of the study: Response samples were taken after a median approximately 13 months of treatment, range 6 to 36.

CDR3 length: 13 residues. V was pared by 4 bases and J by 4 bases, with 10 bases between. CDR1 is LGHNA and CDR2 is YSLEER in the germline V gene. The study, taken as a whole, reports: Researchers report that baseline clonality outpaced age-matched healthy donors and tracked circulating CD8+ T-cell counts.

The receptor was isolated from a human donor with chronic lymphocytic leukemia. This specimen consisted of PBMCs, obtained after 12 months of ibrutinib treatment. The rearrangement links TRBV4-3 to TRBJ2-5, with TRBD1 as a possible D gene (6 bases). The chain's CDR3 is CASSLSRGETQYF. CDR3 sequence (DNA): TGCGCCAGCAGCCTCAGCAGGGGAGAGACCCAGTACTTC.